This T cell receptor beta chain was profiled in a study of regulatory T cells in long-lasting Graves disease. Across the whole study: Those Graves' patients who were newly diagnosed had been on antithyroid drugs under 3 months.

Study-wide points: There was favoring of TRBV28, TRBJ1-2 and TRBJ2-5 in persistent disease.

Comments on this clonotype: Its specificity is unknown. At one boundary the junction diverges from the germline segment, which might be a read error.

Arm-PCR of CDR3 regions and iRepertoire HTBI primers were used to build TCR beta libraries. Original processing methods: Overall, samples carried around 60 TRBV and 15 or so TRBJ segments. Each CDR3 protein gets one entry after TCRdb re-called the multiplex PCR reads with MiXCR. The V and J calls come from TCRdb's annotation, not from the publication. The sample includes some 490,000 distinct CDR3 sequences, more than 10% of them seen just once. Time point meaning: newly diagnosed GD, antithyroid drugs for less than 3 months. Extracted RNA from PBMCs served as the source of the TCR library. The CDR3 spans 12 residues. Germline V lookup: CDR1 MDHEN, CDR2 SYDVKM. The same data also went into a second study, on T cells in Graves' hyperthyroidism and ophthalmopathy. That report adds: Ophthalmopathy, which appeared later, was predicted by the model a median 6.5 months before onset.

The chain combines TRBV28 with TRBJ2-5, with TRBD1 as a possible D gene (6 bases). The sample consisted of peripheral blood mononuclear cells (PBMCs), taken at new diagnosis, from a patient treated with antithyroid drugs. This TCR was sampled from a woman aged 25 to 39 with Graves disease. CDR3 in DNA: TGTGCCGGCAGGACAGCGGTAGAGACCCAGTACTTC. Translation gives CAGRTAVETQYF.